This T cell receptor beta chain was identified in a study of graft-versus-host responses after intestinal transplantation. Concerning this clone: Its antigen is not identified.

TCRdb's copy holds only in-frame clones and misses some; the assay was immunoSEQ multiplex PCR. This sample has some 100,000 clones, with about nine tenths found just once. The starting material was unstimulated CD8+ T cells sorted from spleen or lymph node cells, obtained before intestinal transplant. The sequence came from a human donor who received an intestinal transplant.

The chain's CDR3 is CSVDSKYGVSSYNEQFF. For the CDR3, the DNA is TGCAGCGTTGACTCAAAATACGGGGTAAGCTCCTACAATGAGCAGTTCTTC. The chain carries TRBV29-1 and TRBJ2-1; tentative D call: TRBD2 (5 bases). This CDR3 has 17 amino acids. Trimming cost V 3 bases and J 0 bases, with 18 bases left between them. Germline CDR1 reads SQVTM; CDR2 reads ANQGSEA.